The present T cell receptor beta chain was sequenced within a study of blood T cell repertoires in COVID-19. About the research overall: COVID-19 samples, acute and convalescent, were from the United States, Italy and Spain. Sample material is recorded as cDNA or gDNA derived from T cells, B-cell-depleted T cells, or PBMCs.

The CDR3 has 11 amino acids. Germline-derived CDR1 and CDR2 are SNHLY and FYNNEI. Trimming pared 2 bases from V and 6 bases from J, leaving 4 bases between. This clone has a handful of counts. Profiling relied on immunoSEQ multiplex PCR, and the TCRdb table lists in-frame clones only, not all of them. Here the sample spans 130,000 or so clones, 85% to 90% being singletons. The sequence was obtained from a man between 65 and 85 years old with active COVID-19. Sequencing input: peripheral blood. V gene TRBV2 combines with J gene TRBJ1-1; no firm D call. Here the CDR3 DNA reads TGTGCCAGCAGTGAATACTCTGAAGCTTTCTTT. This encodes CASSEYSEAFF.